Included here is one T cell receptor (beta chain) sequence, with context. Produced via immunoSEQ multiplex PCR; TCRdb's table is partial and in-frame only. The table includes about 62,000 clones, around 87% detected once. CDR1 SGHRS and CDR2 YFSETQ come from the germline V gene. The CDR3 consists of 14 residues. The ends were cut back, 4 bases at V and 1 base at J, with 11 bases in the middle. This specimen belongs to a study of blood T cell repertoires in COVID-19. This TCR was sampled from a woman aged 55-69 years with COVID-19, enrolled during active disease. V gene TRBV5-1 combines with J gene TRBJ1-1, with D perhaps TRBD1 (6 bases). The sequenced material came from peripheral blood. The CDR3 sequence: CASSIGTSNTEAFF. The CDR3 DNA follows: TGCGCCAGCAGCATCGGGACATCGAACACTGAAGCTTTCTTT.